This TCR beta chain was captured by sequencing in a study of T-cell memory formation after mild COVID-19. General study findings and limits: The finding that pre-infection memory included some responding clones suggested that cross-reactive memory joined. The main location of contracting CD4+ clones was CM and EM, and that of contracting CD8+ clones was EMRA. Clones contracting across day 15 to 85 had a balanced CD4/CD8 profile; later expanding clones leaned CD4+.

TCRdb ran MiXCR on the 5' RACE reads and lists one entry per CDR3 protein. Here the sample spans a few hundred thousand distinct CDR3 sequences, 25% to 30% being singletons. Trimming took off 0 bases at V and 2 bases at J, with 16 bases between the two ends. The V gene's germline CDR1 is SGHRS and CDR2 YFSETQ. CDR3 size: 17 residues. This clonotype has at least ten counts. The antigen remains undetermined. The rearrangement uses TRBV5-1 and TRBJ2-3, with a possible D match to TRBD1 (6 bases). Sequenced sample: PBMCs or a T cell subset sorted from them (not recorded which). This clonotype originated in an adult woman who had mild COVID-19 (a few samples of this study predate the infection). Cell type and time point are not known. CDR3 nucleotide sequence: TGCGCCAGCAGCTTGGGCCACCGGGACATTGTCACAGATACGCAGTATTTT. This sequence encodes CASSLGHRDIVTDTQYF.